The next 20 T cell receptor beta chains were all read from a single sample in a study of cytomegalovirus exposure and HLA in healthy donors. The PCR made use of 60 Vbeta and 13 Jbeta primers. TCRdb's table, derived via immunoSEQ multiplex PCR, lists solely in-frame clones and lacks some. The table shows over 150,000 clones, with around 77% occurring only once. Sequenced input: PBMCs. All receptors come from a woman aged 30 to 39 in good health and CMV-seronegative.

The chain is built from TRBV4-1 and TRBJ2-3, with a weak D call TRBD1 (5 bases). The V gene's germline CDR1 is MGHRA and CDR2 YSYEKL. V lost 0 bases to trimming and J lost 6 bases, with 10 bases between them. The CDR3 spans 14 residues. CDR3 in DNA: TGCGCCAGCAGCCAAGAAAGGGGTCGGGATACGCAGTATTTT. It is translated as CASSQERGRDTQYF.

This chain joins TRBV4-2 and TRBJ2-1; TRBD2 agrees at 14 bases. From germline, CDR1 is LGHNA and CDR2 YNFKEQ. V trimming: 0 bases; J trimming: 1 base; junction bases outside the gene matches: 2. The CDR3 runs 18 residues. The CDR3 nucleotides are TGTGCCAGCAGCCAAGAGGGACTAGCGGGAGCGTCCTACAATGAGCAGTTCTTC. Translation: CASSQEGLAGASYNEQFF.

The chain uses TRBV15 and TRBJ2-1; TRBD2 matches 8 bases. The germline V gene has CDR1 LNHNV and CDR2 YYDKDF (reference sequence). The CDR3 consists of 13 residues. V lost 6 bases, J lost 6 bases, and 4 bases stayed unmatched. For the CDR3, the DNA is TGTGCCACCAGGGCGGGGGGAGGCAATGAGCAGTTCTTC. Translating it yields CATRAGGGNEQFF.

V and J are TRBV30 and TRBJ2-7; 10 positions agree with TRBD1. CDR3 size: 13 residues. The V and J ends lost 2 bases and 7 bases, in that order; junction bases with no gene match: 5. Germline V gene data show CDR1 as GTSNPN and CDR2 as SVGIG (reference sequence). The CDR3 protein is CAWSPDRGQEQYF. The CDR3 DNA is TGTGCCTGGAGTCCAGACAGGGGGCAAGAGCAGTACTTC.

This chain links TRBV5-1 with TRBJ2-5; tentative D call: TRBD2 (5 bases). The V gene's germline CDR1 is SGHRS and CDR2 YFSETQ. This CDR3 is built from 16 residues. V lost 0 bases and J 3 bases, leaving 15 bases between the germline ends. CDR3 sequence reads: CASSLVWLGREETQYF. In DNA, the CDR3 is TGCGCCAGCAGCTTGGTATGGCTTGGGCGGGAAGAGACCCAGTACTTC.

V usage is TRBV6-1 and J usage is TRBJ1-5; TRBD1 matches 9 bases. V was pared by 3 bases and J by 6 bases, with 3 bases of the junction left unmatched. The CDR3 consists of 14 residues. CDR1 is MNHNS and CDR2 is SASEGT in the germline V gene. The CDR3: CASSDGQGFQPQHF. The CDR3 DNA is TGTGCCAGCAGTGATGGACAGGGGTTTCAGCCCCAGCATTTT.

This rearrangement joins TRBV7-8 to TRBJ2-6, with TRBD1 matching over 11 bases. Germline-derived CDR1 and CDR2 are SGHVS and FQNEAQ. This CDR3 has 21 residues. V was clipped by 1 base and J by 2 bases; unmatched bases: 13. The CDR3 DNA reads as TGTGCCAGCAGCTTAGTAGTGGGGGGGGACAGGGGGACCACTGGGGCCAACGTCCTGACTTTC. Protein sequence: CASSLVVGGDRGTTGANVLTF.

CDR3 loop: CASSPLAGGWYNEQFF. CDR3 in DNA: TGTGCCAGCAGCCCCTTAGCGGGAGGGTGGTACAATGAGCAGTTCTTC. The genes are TRBV14 and TRBJ2-1, with 11 bases that match TRBD2. The length of the CDR3 is 16 residues. Germline V gene lookup returns CDR1 SGHDN and CDR2 FVKESK. Losses at the gene ends were 4 bases for V and 4 bases for J; bases not matched to a gene: 6.

This clone was recorded only once. The chain is built from TRBV27 and TRBJ2-7; TRBD1 matches 10 bases. V lost 6 bases and J lost 3; bases outside the gene matches: 5. The CDR3 is 14 amino acids. The germline V gene encodes CDR1 MNHEY and CDR2 SMNVEV (reference sequence). In DNA form, the CDR3 reads TGTGCCAGCAGGAACCGGGACAGGGGCTACGAGCAGTACTTC. As protein: CASRNRDRGYEQYF.

The chain recombines TRBV5-4 with TRBJ1-2; D is uncertain. Germline values: CDR1 SGHNT, CDR2 YYREEE (reference sequence). The germline V and J ends were trimmed by 1 base and 8 bases, with 9 bases remaining between them. This CDR3 comprises 12 residues. CDR3 loop: CASSLYQEGYTF. CDR3 DNA sequence: TGTGCCAGCAGCTTGTATCAGGAAGGCTACACCTTC.

V gene TRBV5-1 combines with J gene TRBJ2-5, with 7 bases fitting TRBD2. The V gene end was trimmed by 0 bases and the J gene end by 3 bases; junction bases not matched to a gene: 8. Germline CDR1 is SGHRS and CDR2 is YFSETQ. This CDR3 comprises 16 residues. The CDR3 sequence: CASSLAFYREEETQYF. CDR3 bases: TGCGCCAGCAGCTTGGCCTTTTACCGGGAGGAAGAGACCCAGTACTTC.

V usage is TRBV28 and J usage is TRBJ1-1; D not resolved. Trimming stripped 4 bases from V and 1 base from J, with 7 bases between. Germline assignment: CDR1 MDHEN and CDR2 SYDVKM. CDR3 length: 13 residues. This CDR3 is CASSYNRNTEAFF. In nucleotides, the CDR3 is TGTGCCAGCAGTTACAACCGGAACACTGAAGCTTTCTTT. The full variable domain, with the rest looked up from reference TRBV28 and TRBJ1-1, is DVKVTQSSRYLVKRTGEKVFLECVQDMDHENMFWYRQDPGLGLRLIYFSYDVKMKEKGDIPEGYSVSREKKERFSLILESASTNQTSMYLCASSYNRNTEAFFGQGTRLTVV.

This clone is a singleton in its sample. This sequence joins TRBV6-6 and TRBJ2-7, with 7 bases that match TRBD1. From germline, CDR1 is MNHNY and CDR2 SVGAGI (reference sequence). The CDR3 extends over 15 amino acids. V gave up 5 bases and J gave up 7 bases; unmatched junction bases: 14. The CDR3 spells CASSGRQGWVLEQYF. In DNA form, the CDR3 reads TGTGCCAGCAGTGGCCGACAGGGTTGGGTCTTAGAGCAGTACTTC.

The chain links TRBV7-9 to TRBJ2-3, with unresolved D. V was shortened by 5 bases and J by 4 bases, with 7 bases between the two germline ends. The CDR3 consists of 12 residues. Germline CDR1 and CDR2: SEHNR and FQNEAQ (reference sequence). The CDR3 protein is CASSPPADTQYF. The CDR3 nucleotides are TGTGCCAGCAGCCCCCCGGCAGATACGCAGTATTTT.

The J gene is TRBJ2-5, the V gene TRBV15; 9 bases line up with TRBD2. Germline assignment: CDR1 LNHNV and CDR2 YYDKDF (reference sequence). The CDR3 consists of 15 residues. V lost 3 bases and J lost 5; bases outside the gene matches: 7. CDR3 loop: CATSRGGSGSETQYF. The CDR3 DNA follows: TGTGCCACCAGCAGGGGAGGTAGCGGGAGTGAGACCCAGTACTTC.

V is TRBV2 and J is TRBJ2-7; D uncertain. Germline V CDR1 and CDR2: SNHLY, FYNNEI. V lost 7 bases to trimming and J lost 5 bases, with 6 bases between them. The CDR3 extends over 10 amino acids. The CDR3 spells CASKLDEQYF. CDR3 bases: TGTGCCAGCAAACTTGACGAGCAGTACTTC.

This rearrangement joins TRBV6-6 to TRBJ2-1, with D perhaps TRBD1 (5 bases). In germline, CDR1 is MNHNY, CDR2 SVGAGI (reference sequence). The CDR3 covers 12 residues. V dropped 5 bases and J dropped 6 bases, with 8 bases sitting between them. CDR3 amino acids: CASSRGVNEQFF. The CDR3, as DNA: TGTGCCAGCAGTAGGGGCGTCAATGAGCAGTTCTTC.

In DNA, the CDR3 is TGTGCCAGCTCACACAGGGGATCTGGGGCCAACGTCCTGACTTTC. Translation gives CASSHRGSGANVLTF. V and J are TRBV18 and TRBJ2-6; 7 nucleotides agree with TRBD1. The germline V gene has CDR1 KGHSH and CDR2 LQKENI. The CDR3 runs 15 residues. J gave up 1 base and V 4 bases, and 1 base lay outside the gene matches.

The chain couples TRBV5-1 to TRBJ2-1; 8 positions match TRBD1. The CDR3 runs to 17 residues. Germline V CDR1 and CDR2: SGHRS, YFSETQ. V gave up 2 bases and J gave up 0 bases; unmatched junction bases: 7. CDR3 sequence: CASSFRGPQSSYNEQFF. The CDR3 DNA is TGCGCCAGCAGCTTCAGGGGGCCCCAGAGCTCCTACAATGAGCAGTTCTTC.

The V and J genes are TRBV7-2 and TRBJ1-1; tentative D call: TRBD1 (5 bases). V was cut by 1 base and J by 1 base, with 10 bases left in between. This CDR3 has 15 amino acids. Germline CDR1 is SGHTA and CDR2 is FQGNSA. CDR3 sequence reads: CASSLVWGTNTEAFF. DNA of the CDR3: TGTGCCAGCAGCTTAGTATGGGGCACGAACACTGAAGCTTTCTTT.